Listed here are 17 T cell receptor beta chains from one sample, sequenced in a study of cytomegalovirus exposure and HLA in healthy donors. The PCR made use of 60 Vbeta and 13 Jbeta primers. Using immunoSEQ multiplex PCR, the repertoire was profiled, and TCRdb retains in-frame clones only, with some absent. The sample has about 190,000 clones; around 77% are singletons. Material for sequencing was PBMCs. The receptors were gathered from a woman between 18 and 29 years old in good health and CMV-seronegative.

In DNA, the CDR3 is TGTGCCAGCAGTGATTGGGACAGGGCTGAAAAACTGTTTTTT. This translates into CASSDWDRAEKLFF. The chain has TRBV25-1 and TRBJ1-4; 9 bases agree with TRBD1. The V segment lost 3 bases and the J segment 7 bases; nucleotides outside the gene matches: 3. The CDR3 contains 14 residues. Germline lookup yields CDR1 MGHDK and CDR2 SYGVNS.

The chain recombines TRBV28 with TRBJ2-7; 7 nucleotides match TRBD1. V was clipped by 1 base and J by 3 bases; unmatched bases: 6. This CDR3 is built from 15 residues. Germline V gene sequence: CDR1 MDHEN, CDR2 SYDVKM. This CDR3 reads CASSLSTPGGYEQYF. The DNA of the CDR3 is TGTGCCAGCAGTTTATCCACCCCAGGGGGCTACGAGCAGTACTTC.

The J gene is TRBJ1-2, the V gene TRBV7-3; 12 bases agree with TRBD1. Germline CDR1 is SGHTA and CDR2 is FQGTGA. The CDR3 extends over 15 amino acids. After removal of 5 bases from V and 7 bases from J, the junction contained 8 bases not matched to a gene. CDR3 nucleotide sequence: TGTGCCAGCAGCCCACTGGGACAGGGGGCGCCTGGCTACACCTTC. Translation: CASSPLGQGAPGYTF. Filled out from reference TRBV7-3 and TRBJ1-2, the complete variable domain reads GAGVSQTPSNKVTEKGKYVELRCDPISGHTALYWYRQSLGQGPEFLIYFQGTGAADDSGLPNDRFFAVRPEGSVSTLKIQRTERGDSAVYLCASSPLGQGAPGYTFGSGTRLTVV.

The chain employs TRBV7-2 and TRBJ1-4; the D is unclear. The V gene lost 1 base and the J gene lost 4 bases, with 10 bases spanning the gap. The CDR3 consists of 15 residues. Germline CDR1 and CDR2: SGHTA and FQGNSA. DNA of the CDR3: TGTGCCAGCAGCTTAGGGTCAGGCGTTAATGAAAAACTGTTTTTT. It is translated as CASSLGSGVNEKLFF.

This clone was counted between two and nine times. V and J are TRBV30 and TRBJ1-2, with TRBD1 matching 7 bases. Germline CDR1 GTSNPN, CDR2 SVGIG (reference sequence). The CDR3 loop spans 16 amino acids. V shed 2 bases, J shed 7 bases, and the junction held 16 bases outside the gene matches. The CDR3 loop reads CAWSPTSIRQGLGYTF. CDR3 coding DNA: TGTGCCTGGAGTCCAACCAGTATAAGACAGGGCCTTGGCTACACCTTC.

The table lists this clone with a few counts. This CDR3 reads CASSLTLQGSAGELFF. CDR3 bases: TGTGCCAGCAGCTTAACGTTACAGGGGAGCGCCGGGGAGCTGTTTTTT. The chain links TRBV7-3 to TRBJ2-2; 7 nucleotides match TRBD1. In germline, CDR1 is SGHTA, CDR2 FQGTGA. V gave up 0 bases and J gave up 6 bases; unmatched junction bases: 7. CDR3 length equals 16 residues.

Written as DNA, the CDR3 is TGTGCCAGTAGCCGAGAGGGTACCCTCACCTACGAGCAGTACTTC. It yields the protein CASSREGTLTYEQYF. The rearrangement links TRBV19 to TRBJ2-7, with D perhaps matching TRBD2 (5 bases). The CDR3 length is 15 residues. Per the germline V gene, CDR1 is LNHDA and CDR2 is SQIVND (reference sequence). V lost 6 bases and J lost 2, with 17 bases in between.

This clone showed up just a few times. The DNA of the CDR3 is TGTGCCAGCAGTGAACCGGGACAGTTCACAGATACGCAGTATTTT. Protein: CASSEPGQFTDTQYF. The chain recombines TRBV6-1 with TRBJ2-3; 7 bases are shared with TRBD1. CDR3 length: 15 amino acids. From germline, CDR1 is MNHNS and CDR2 SASEGT. V shed 2 bases and J 2 bases; nucleotides not matched to a gene: 4.

The CDR3 sequence: CASSLGLNTGELFF. CDR3 in DNA: TGTGCCAGCAGCTTAGGTCTGAACACCGGGGAGCTGTTTTTT. The gene calls are TRBV7-8 and TRBJ2-2; the D is unclear. V was shortened by 1 base and J by 1 base, with 4 bases between the two germline ends. The CDR3 covers 14 residues. Germline loops: CDR1 SGHVS, CDR2 FQNEAQ.

The chain has TRBV4-2 and TRBJ2-1; a possible D gene is TRBD2 (6 bases). The CDR3 is made up of 16 amino acids. CDR1 is LGHNA and CDR2 is YNFKEQ in the germline V gene. Trimming left V 3 bases short and J 7 bases short, with 19 bases between. CDR3 sequence (DNA): TGTGCCAGCAGCCAGGAGGACTCGCAAGCGGGTAATGAGCAGTTCTTC. It translates to CASSQEDSQAGNEQFF.

This clone was seen a handful of times. The V gene is TRBV9, the J gene TRBJ2-1; TRBD2 might be the D (5 bases). The CDR3 loop spans 16 amino acids. The V gene lost 0 bases and the J gene lost 0 bases, with 10 bases spanning the gap. Germline V lookup: CDR1 SGDLS, CDR2 YYNGEE. As DNA, the CDR3 is TGTGCCAGCAGCGTAGAACCGGGAAGCTCCTACAATGAGCAGTTCTTC. The encoded protein is CASSVEPGSSYNEQFF.

The chain joins TRBV7-9 to TRBJ2-4, with 11 bases that match TRBD2. The V and J ends lost 5 bases and 0 bases, in that order; junction bases with no gene match: 3. From germline, CDR1 is SEHNR and CDR2 FQNEAQ (reference sequence). The CDR3 spans 16 residues. The CDR3 sequence is CASSTSGGIAKNIQYF. CDR3 bases: TGTGCCAGCAGCACTAGCGGGGGAATAGCCAAAAACATTCAGTACTTC.

The chain uses TRBV7-2 and TRBJ2-5; TRBD2 matches 8 bases. V lost 9 bases, J lost 3 bases, and 15 bases stayed unmatched. The V gene's germline CDR1 is SGHTA and CDR2 FQGNSA. The CDR3 runs 16 residues. CDR3 bases: TGTGCCAGACTTTCTCGTGAGGCAGCGGGGGAAGAGACCCAGTACTTC. Protein: CARLSREAAGEETQYF.

The V call is TRBV9, the J call TRBJ2-7; 7 bases fit TRBD1. The V gene end was trimmed by 4 bases and the J gene end by 2 bases; junction bases not matched to a gene: 6. The germline CDR1 and CDR2 sequences are SGDLS and YYNGEE. The CDR3 extends over 14 amino acids. This chain's CDR3 is CASSPLDRPYEQYF. For the CDR3, the DNA is TGTGCCAGCAGCCCCCTGGACAGGCCCTACGAGCAGTACTTC.

CDR3 sequence reads: CAIRDSSDTQYF. CDR3 DNA sequence: TGTGCCATCCGGGACTCATCAGATACGCAGTATTTT. This chain connects TRBV10-3 to TRBJ2-3; weak D call: TRBD2 (6 bases). CDR3 length: 12 residues. The V gene lost 8 bases and the J gene lost 4 bases, with 10 bases spanning the gap. Germline CDR1 ENHRY, CDR2 SYGVKD.

The chain combines TRBV19 with TRBJ1-1, with D uncertain. From germline, CDR1 is LNHDA and CDR2 SQIVND (reference sequence). The CDR3 is 13 amino acids. The V and J ends lost 7 bases and 6 bases respectively, with 15 bases between them. For the CDR3, the DNA is TGTGCCAGTAACCAGCGGGGTGACGCTGAAGCTTTCTTT. Residues: CASNQRGDAEAFF.

The CDR3 DNA follows: TGTGCCAGCAGCTTAGGGGGCAGGACGGAGACCCAGTACTTC. Its protein is CASSLGGRTETQYF. The V gene is TRBV7-2, the J gene TRBJ2-5; weak D call: TRBD1 (5 bases). CDR3 length: 14 residues. Between the trimmed V and J ends, which lost 1 base and 5 bases, there was a span of 11 bases. Germline V gene sequence: CDR1 SGHTA, CDR2 FQGNSA.